These 21 T cell receptor beta chains share one sample of origin, sequenced in a study of T cells after yellow fever vaccination. MiXCR, applied by TCRdb to the 5' RACE reads, yields one record per CDR3 protein. The sample yields 60,000 or so distinct CDR3 sequences, approximately 6.9% seen once. The sample in question was CD8+ T cells sorted from PBMCs, obtained on the day of the first yellow fever vaccination. The receptor source for this set is a man aged 18 to 29 who received the YFV17D yellow fever vaccine.

This clonotype was recorded many times. The gene calls are TRBV10-3 and TRBJ2-3, with a tentative D call TRBD2 (5 bases). The ends were cut back, 6 bases at V and 4 bases at J, with 26 bases in the middle. CDR3 length: 18 residues. Germline lookup yields CDR1 ENHRY and CDR2 SYGVKD. CDR3 residues: CAISREREGRRRADTQYF. DNA for the CDR3: TGTGCCATCAGCCGCGAGAGAGAGGGCCGACGTCGAGCAGATACGCAGTATTTT.

In this sample, this clonotype turned up a few times. The chain carries TRBV5-4 and TRBJ2-5; 10 bases match TRBD1. The CDR3 runs 16 residues. The junction had 9 bases not matched to a gene; V was cut back by 4 bases and J by 3 bases. Germline CDR1 reads SGHNT; CDR2 reads YYREEE (reference sequence). CDR3 amino acids: CASSAVGTGAKETQYF. The CDR3 nucleotides are TGTGCCAGCAGCGCCGTTGGGACAGGGGCTAAAGAGACCCAGTACTTC.

As regards this clonotype: This may be a read error: a much more frequent sequence differs by one nucleotide. V is TRBV4-1 and J is TRBJ2-7; the D is unclear. Germline CDR1 and CDR2: MGHRA and YSYEKL. CDR3 length: 19 residues. V was trimmed by 0 bases and J by 2 bases, leaving 23 bases between them. The CDR3 DNA reads as TGCGCCAGCAGCCAAGATTATGCGCAGCCCACCCTAAGAACCTACGAGCAGTACTTC. It encodes CASSQDYAQPTLRTYEQYF.

This clonotype was seen many times. The rearrangement uses TRBV20-1 and TRBJ1-1; D may be TRBD1 (6 bases). CDR1 is DFQATT and CDR2 is SNEGSKA in the germline V gene (reference sequence). This CDR3 comprises 14 residues. In nucleotides, the CDR3 is TGCAGACTTGACCGAGGGGACATGAACACTGAAGCTTTCTTT. Translated: CRLDRGDMNTEAFF.

In its sample, this clonotype was seen a few times. The chain is built from TRBV7-2 and TRBJ2-1; D is unclear. This CDR3 contains 17 residues. V was clipped by 7 bases and J by 4 bases, with 23 bases between them. Germline CDR1 SGHTA, CDR2 FQGNSA. DNA of the CDR3: TGTGCCAGCAACCCATCTCCCCGCCCCGCACCTTACAATGAGCAGTTCTTC. This encodes CASNPSPRPAPYNEQFF.

This clonotype showed up many times. The chain joins TRBV7-3 to TRBJ2-3; weak D call: TRBD2 (7 bases). CDR1 is SGHTA, CDR2 FQGTGA, per germline. Trimming shortened V by 2 bases and J by 5 bases, and 14 bases separated the two germline ends. The CDR3 totals 15 residues. This CDR3 reads CASSLYPGGKDTQYF. CDR3 nucleotide sequence: TGTGCCAGCAGCTTATACCCGGGGGGCAAAGATACGCAGTATTTT.

This clonotype was counted at least ten times. The genes are TRBV18 and TRBJ2-5, with D tentatively TRBD1 (5 bases). The germline V and J ends were trimmed by 5 bases and 2 bases, with 12 bases remaining between them. Per germline, CDR1 KGHSH and CDR2 LQKENI. The CDR3 has 14 amino acids. Here the CDR3 reads CASSFDSPQETQYF. Here the CDR3 DNA reads TGTGCCAGCTCATTCGACAGCCCACAAGAGACCCAGTACTTC.

This clonotype appeared many times. The V call is TRBV4-1, the J call TRBJ2-7; D tentatively reads TRBD1 or TRBD2 (6 bases each). The germline V gene has CDR1 MGHRA and CDR2 YSYEKL. Deletions cut 4 bases from V and 4 bases from J, with 17 bases between. CDR3 size: 15 residues. As DNA, the CDR3 is TGCGCCAGCAGCCTTCGTGAGGGGGGTCGGTACGAGCAGTACGTC. Translation: CASSLREGGRYEQYV.

This clonotype was picked up a small number of times. The rearrangement links TRBV12-3 or TRBV12-4 to TRBJ2-2, with D possibly TRBD1 on 6 matching bases. Trimming left V 6 bases short and J 4 bases short, with 18 bases between. CDR3 length equals 16 residues. The DNA for the CDR3 is TGTGCCAGCAGCTCTCCCGGACAGTGGGGCACCGGGGAGCTGTTTTTT. Its translation: CASSSPGQWGTGELFF.

This clonotype was observed at least ten times. CDR3 protein: CASNQGGQELTGELFF. The CDR3 DNA sequence: TGTGCCAGCAACCAGGGTGGGCAGGAGCTCACCGGGGAGCTGTTTTTT. The chain has TRBV11-2 and TRBJ2-2, with TRBD1 as a possible D gene (5 bases). V gave up 7 bases and J gave up 4 bases, with 19 bases separating them. The CDR3 is made up of 16 amino acids. CDR1 and CDR2 (germline): SGHAT, FQNNGV.

This clonotype appeared many times. The V call is TRBV7-3, the J call TRBJ1-1, with D possibly TRBD1 on 5 matching bases. The CDR3 has 15 amino acids. The V gene lost 5 bases and the J gene lost 4 bases, with 17 bases spanning the gap. Per the germline V gene, CDR1 is SGHTA and CDR2 is FQGTGA. CDR3 loop: CASSIDAGSSTEAFF. Here the CDR3 DNA reads TGTGCCAGCAGCATAGACGCAGGGTCAAGCACTGAAGCTTTCTTT.

This clonotype was recorded at least ten times. V is TRBV4-3 and J is TRBJ2-7, with D possibly TRBD2 on 5 matching bases. V dropped 1 base and J dropped 0 bases, with 10 bases sitting between them. The germline CDR1 and CDR2 sequences are LGHNA and YSLEER. The CDR3 contains 15 residues. In DNA form, the CDR3 reads TGCGCCAGCAGCCAAGGGACTCATGACTCCTACGAGCAGTACTTC. Translation gives CASSQGTHDSYEQYF.

This clonotype was recorded at least ten times. The chain couples TRBV28 to TRBJ2-3, with D perhaps TRBD2 (6 bases). CDR1 MDHEN and CDR2 SYDVKM come from the germline V gene. The ends were cut back, 7 bases at V and 5 bases at J, with 19 bases in the middle. The length of the CDR3 is 15 residues. Here the CDR3 DNA reads TGTGCCAGCACCCCGATCGGGGGTTATCGAGATACGCAGTATTTT. Amino acid sequence: CASTPIGGYRDTQYF.

This clonotype was counted ten times or more. The chain is built from TRBV4-3 and TRBJ2-3; D ambiguous. V was trimmed by 0 bases and J by 4 bases, leaving 5 bases between them. Germline lookup yields CDR1 LGHNA and CDR2 YSLEER. CDR3 length: 13 amino acids. CDR3 sequence (DNA): TGCGCCAGCAGCCAAGATGTCCCAGATACGCAGTATTTT. Residues: CASSQDVPDTQYF.

Worth noting for this clonotype: Possible read error: a much larger clone is one base away. The chain uses TRBV12-3 or TRBV12-4 and TRBJ2-1; D might be TRBD1 or TRBD2, each matching 5 bases. The V end was cut by 2 bases, the J end by 13 bases, with 12 bases between. The CDR3 sequence is 12 residues long. This CDR3 reads CASSLYTGHQFF. The CDR3 DNA reads as TGTGCCAGCAGTTTATACACGGGGCACCAGTTCTTC.

This clonotype was counted at least ten times. The chain carries TRBV12-3 or TRBV12-4 and TRBJ2-5; 10 nucleotides align to TRBD2. The J segment lost 5 bases and the V segment lost 5 bases, leaving 5 bases of the junction unmatched. The CDR3 sequence is 14 residues long. The CDR3 sequence: CASSPEGLAETQYF. The CDR3 coding sequence is TGTGCCAGCAGTCCCGAGGGACTAGCGGAGACCCAGTACTTC.

This clonotype occurred a few times. This chain connects TRBV7-2 to TRBJ1-5, with TRBD1 matching over 9 bases. Germline V CDR1 and CDR2: SGHTA, FQGNSA. V lost 5 bases and J lost 5; bases outside the gene matches: 10. CDR3 length: 16 amino acids. The CDR3 here is CASSGTGGAVYQPQHF. The CDR3 nucleotides read TGTGCCAGCAGCGGTACAGGGGGCGCCGTCTATCAGCCCCAGCATTTT.

This clonotype has ten or more counts. The J gene is TRBJ1-1, the V gene TRBV6-1; 8 nucleotides line up with TRBD1. This CDR3 has 16 residues. Germline lookup yields CDR1 MNHNS and CDR2 SASEGT. V gave up 1 base and J gave up 5 bases; unmatched junction bases: 9. CDR3 sequence: CASSEGQGPGQTEAFF. The CDR3 DNA follows: TGTGCCAGCAGTGAAGGACAGGGGCCGGGTCAGACTGAAGCTTTCTTT.

This clonotype was seen many times. V and J are TRBV12-5 and TRBJ2-3; 7 nucleotides line up with TRBD2. Germline CDR1 is LGHNT and CDR2 is FRNRAP. This CDR3 spans 15 amino acids. The V gene end was trimmed by 4 bases and the J gene end by 4 bases; junction bases not matched to a gene: 8. In DNA form, the CDR3 reads TGTGCTAGTGGTTCTGACTCGGGACTACCAGATACGCAGTATTTT. It yields the protein CASGSDSGLPDTQYF.

The V gene is TRBV27, the J gene TRBJ2-7, with TRBD1 matching over 8 bases. The CDR3 covers 13 residues. Germline CDR1 is MNHEY and CDR2 is SMNVEV (reference sequence). CDR3 protein: CAGSPGTGYEQYV. The DNA of the CDR3 is TGTGCCGGCAGTCCCGGGACAGGCTACGAGCAGTACGTC.

There are a few counts of this clonotype. The rearrangement uses TRBV5-1 and TRBJ1-2; 7 bases align to TRBD1. The V gene's germline CDR1 is SGHRS and CDR2 YFSETQ. The ends lost 4 bases at V and 4 bases at J; junction bases unmatched: 13. This CDR3 spans 16 amino acids. The CDR3 DNA sequence: TGCGCCAGCAGCACGGGAACAGGGGTCGCTCCCTATGGCTACACCTTC. Protein: CASSTGTGVAPYGYTF.